A single sample is the source of the 10 T cell receptor beta chains below, sequenced in a study of blood T cell repertoires in COVID-19. Sequencing used immunoSEQ multiplex PCR; TCRdb keeps in-frame clones, though not all of them. This sample has hundreds of thousands of clones, with around 91% found just once. Sample: peripheral blood. Receptors originate from a woman aged 55-69 years with acute or convalescent COVID-19.

This sequence joins TRBV25-1 and TRBJ2-1; 8 bases agree with TRBD2. The CDR3 contains 15 residues. Trimming took 3 bases from V and 4 from J; bases not matched to a gene: 5. Germline CDR1 and CDR2: MGHDK and SYGVNS. The CDR3 DNA is TGTGCCAGCAGTGACTCGGGACTAGGATACAATGAGCAGTTCTTC. This codes for CASSDSGLGYNEQFF.

V usage is TRBV19 and J usage is TRBJ2-3; perhaps TRBD1 as D (6 bases). Germline-derived CDR1 and CDR2 are LNHDA and SQIVND (reference sequence). The CDR3 covers 14 residues. V was cut by 6 bases and J by 4 bases, with 14 bases left in between. CDR3 in DNA: TGTGCCAGTAGGAATACAGGGTGGGCAGATACGCAGTATTTT. Translated: CASRNTGWADTQYF.

The chain is built from TRBV7-2 and TRBJ2-5, with TRBD2 as a possible D gene (6 bases). V was clipped by 0 bases and J by 5 bases, with 13 bases between them. The CDR3 has 15 amino acids. The germline V gene has CDR1 SGHTA and CDR2 FQGNSA. The CDR3 nucleotides read TGTGCCAGCAGCTTAGCACGGGAGCATTGGGAGACCCAGTACTTC. Its translation: CASSLAREHWETQYF.

V and J are TRBV5-1 and TRBJ2-1; 8 positions agree with TRBD1. Trimming at V came to 4 bases and at J to 6 bases, leaving 6 bases not matched to a gene. Germline V lookup: CDR1 SGHRS, CDR2 YFSETQ. The CDR3 sequence is 14 residues long. The chain's CDR3 is CASSPGQAGNEQFF. The CDR3 bases are TGCGCCAGCAGCCCGGGACAGGCTGGCAATGAGCAGTTCTTC. Using reference TRBV5-1 and TRBJ2-1 for the parts outside the CDR3, the full variable domain is KAGVTQTPRYLIKTRGQQVTLSCSPISGHRSVSWYQQTPGQGLQFLFEYFSETQRNKGNFPGRFSGRQFSNSRSEMNVSTLELGDSALYLCASSPGQAGNEQFFGPGTRLTVL.

This clone was seen a handful of times. The V gene is TRBV4-3, the J gene TRBJ2-1; a possible D gene is TRBD2 (5 bases). This CDR3 has 15 residues. V was clipped by 0 bases and J by 9 bases, with 15 bases between them. Germline V gives CDR1 LGHNA, CDR2 YSLEER. CDR3 in amino acids: CASSQEGGWSVEQFF. In DNA form, the CDR3 reads TGCGCCAGCAGCCAAGAAGGCGGGTGGTCCGTTGAGCAGTTCTTC.

This chain uses TRBV6-5 with TRBJ1-2, with D perhaps TRBD1 (5 bases). V lost 6 bases, J lost 8 bases, and 13 bases lay in between. The CDR3 runs to 12 residues. Germline loops: CDR1 MNHEY, CDR2 SVGAGI. The CDR3 region is CASSKQENGYTF. In DNA, the CDR3 is TGTGCCAGCAGCAAACAGGAAAACGGCTACACCTTC.

V usage is TRBV3-1 (or the pseudogene TRBV3-2) and J usage is TRBJ1-2, with TRBD1 as a possible D gene (6 bases). The germline V and J ends were trimmed by 0 bases and 6 bases, with 8 bases remaining between them. The CDR3 has 13 residues. CDR1 LGHDT and CDR2 YNNKEL come from the germline V gene (reference sequence). In DNA form, the CDR3 reads TGTGCCAGCAGCCAAGAACAGGGCCATGGCTACACCTTC. Amino acids: CASSQEQGHGYTF.

The rearrangement joins TRBV19 to TRBJ1-1; a possible D gene is TRBD1 (6 bases). The germline gives CDR1 LNHDA, CDR2 SQIVND (reference sequence). V shed 2 bases and J shed 6 bases, with 16 bases lying between them. The CDR3 length is 15 residues. CDR3 DNA sequence: TGTGCCAGTAGTATACCGGCCCAGGGGCGTTCTGAAGCTTTCTTT. This gives the protein CASSIPAQGRSEAFF.

The rearrangement uses TRBV6-5 and TRBJ1-1; 9 positions match TRBD1. Trimming removed 6 bases from V and 5 bases from J; junction bases left unmatched: 7. This CDR3 is built from 14 residues. Germline lookup yields CDR1 MNHEY and CDR2 SVGAGI. In nucleotides, the CDR3 is TGTGCCAGCAGCCGGCCGACAGGGGGAACTGAAGCTTTCTTT. It is translated as CASSRPTGGTEAFF.

The CDR3 is CASSPQRGASYEQYF. CDR3 nucleotide sequence: TGTGCCAGCAGTCCACAACGGGGTGCAAGCTACGAGCAGTACTTC. The V call is TRBV27, the J call TRBJ2-7; weak D call: TRBD2 (5 bases). The CDR3 is made up of 15 amino acids. Germline loops: CDR1 MNHEY, CDR2 SMNVEV (reference sequence). The germline V and J ends were trimmed by 5 bases and 3 bases, with 17 bases remaining between them.